This T cell receptor beta chain was observed in a study of early T cells in non-severe SARS-CoV-2 infection. Trimming shortened V by 6 bases and J by 3 bases, and 13 bases separated the two germline ends. This CDR3 contains 14 residues. Germline loops: CDR1 KGHSH, CDR2 LQKENI. As part of library construction, unique molecular identifiers were attached to individual cDNA molecules. TCRdb ran MiXCR on the 5' RACE reads and lists one entry per CDR3 protein. The data show approximately 110,000 distinct CDR3 sequences, more than 12% seen once. The chain links TRBV18 to TRBJ2-3, with D possibly TRBD1 on 6 matching bases. Sequences were obtained from whole blood. The receptor was isolated from an adult who was a healthcare worker with PCR-confirmed SARS-CoV-2 infection or an uninfected control (not recorded which). CDR3 sequence (DNA): TGTGCCAGCTCCCGGCCTACAGGGACAGATACGCAGTATTTT. Translation gives CASSRPTGTDTQYF.